The clone carrying this T cell receptor (beta chain) was seen a handful of times. Its antigen is unidentified. At one boundary the junction diverges from the germline segment, which might be a read error. These data are taken from a study of T cells in Graves' hyperthyroidism and ophthalmopathy. Study-wide findings and caveats: The blood repertoire included most of the expanded thyroid clonotypes above 0.001.

Germline CDR1 DFQATT, CDR2 SNEGSKA (reference sequence). The CDR3 has 13 amino acids. RNA transcripts yielded amplified TCR beta CDR3 regions. The HTBI set primed first-round TCR CDR3 RT-PCR. TCRdb reanalysed the multiplex PCR reads using MiXCR and keeps one entry per CDR3 protein. The data contain hundreds of thousands of distinct CDR3 sequences, approximately 20% of them seen just once; the ten biggest clones take up 64%. Clinical symptoms, serum thyroxine and TRAb, thyroid ultrasound and orbital computed tomography together formed the diagnostic basis. The sample consisted of blood. This clonotype was obtained from a man aged 25 to 40 with Graves' ophthalmopathy. The V and J genes are TRBV20-1 and TRBJ1-1; no reliable D call. This CDR3 is CSARDAPASEAFF. The CDR3 nucleotides are TGCAGTGCTAGAGATGCGCCTGCCTCTGAGGCTTTCTTT.